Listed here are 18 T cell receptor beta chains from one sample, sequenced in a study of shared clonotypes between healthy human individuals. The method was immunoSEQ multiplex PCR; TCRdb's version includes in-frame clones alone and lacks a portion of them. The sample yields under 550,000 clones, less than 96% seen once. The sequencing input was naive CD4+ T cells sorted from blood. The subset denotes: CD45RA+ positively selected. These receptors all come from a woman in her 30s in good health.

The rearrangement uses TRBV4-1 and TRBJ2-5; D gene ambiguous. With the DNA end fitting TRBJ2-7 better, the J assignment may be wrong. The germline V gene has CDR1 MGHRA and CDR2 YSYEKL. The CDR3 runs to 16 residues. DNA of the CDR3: TGCGCCAGCAGCCAAGATGGTTTTGCGAGTGTCAACGAGCAGTACTTC. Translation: CASSQDGFASVNEQYF.

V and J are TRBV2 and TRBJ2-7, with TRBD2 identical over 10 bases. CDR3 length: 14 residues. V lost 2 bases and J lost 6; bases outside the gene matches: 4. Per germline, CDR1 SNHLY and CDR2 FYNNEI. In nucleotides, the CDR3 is TGTGCCAGCAGTGAACTAGCGGGAGTGGTCGAGCAGTACTTC. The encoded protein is CASSELAGVVEQYF.

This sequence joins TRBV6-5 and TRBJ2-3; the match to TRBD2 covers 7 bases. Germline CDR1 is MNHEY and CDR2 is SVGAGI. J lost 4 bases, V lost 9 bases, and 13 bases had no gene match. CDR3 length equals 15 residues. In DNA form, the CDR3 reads TGTGCCAGTACGAGCGCCGGGACTAACCCAGATACGCAGTATTTT. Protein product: CASTSAGTNPDTQYF.

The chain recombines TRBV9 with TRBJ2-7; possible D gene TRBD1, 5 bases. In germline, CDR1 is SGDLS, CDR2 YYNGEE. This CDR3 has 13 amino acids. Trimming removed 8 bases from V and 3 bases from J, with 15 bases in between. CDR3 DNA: TGTGCCAGGGGGCCGTTTTCCTACTACGAGCAGTACTTC. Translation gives CARGPFSYYEQYF.

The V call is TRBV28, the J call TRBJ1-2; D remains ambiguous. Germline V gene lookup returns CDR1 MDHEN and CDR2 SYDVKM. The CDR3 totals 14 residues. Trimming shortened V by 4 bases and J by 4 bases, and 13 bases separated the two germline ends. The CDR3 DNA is TGTGCCAGCAGTTCCCCTGGACGGATCTATGGCTACACCTTC. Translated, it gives CASSSPGRIYGYTF.

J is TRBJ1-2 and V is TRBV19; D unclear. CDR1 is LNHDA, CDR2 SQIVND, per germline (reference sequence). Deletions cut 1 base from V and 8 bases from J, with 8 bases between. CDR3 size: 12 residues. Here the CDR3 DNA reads TGTGCCAGTAGTATAGGGCTGGAAGGCTACACCTTC. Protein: CASSIGLEGYTF.

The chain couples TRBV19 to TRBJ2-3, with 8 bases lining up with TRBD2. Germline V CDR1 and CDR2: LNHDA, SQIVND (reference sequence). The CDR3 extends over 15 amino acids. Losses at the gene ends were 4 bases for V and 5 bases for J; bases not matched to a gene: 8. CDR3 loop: CASSTSAGAQDTQYF. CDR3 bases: TGTGCCAGTAGTACTTCAGCGGGAGCCCAAGATACGCAGTATTTT.

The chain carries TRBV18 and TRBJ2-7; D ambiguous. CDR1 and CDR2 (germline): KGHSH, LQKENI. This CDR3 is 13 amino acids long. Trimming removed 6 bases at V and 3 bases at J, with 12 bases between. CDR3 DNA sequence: TGTGCCAGCTCTCACAGCGAGAACTACGAGCAGTACTTC. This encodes CASSHSENYEQYF.

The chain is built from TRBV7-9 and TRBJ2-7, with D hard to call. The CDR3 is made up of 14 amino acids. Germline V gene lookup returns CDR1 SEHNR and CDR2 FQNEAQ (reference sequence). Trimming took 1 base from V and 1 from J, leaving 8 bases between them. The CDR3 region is CASSLEAKSYEQYF. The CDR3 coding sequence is TGTGCCAGCAGCTTAGAGGCCAAGTCCTACGAGCAGTACTTC.

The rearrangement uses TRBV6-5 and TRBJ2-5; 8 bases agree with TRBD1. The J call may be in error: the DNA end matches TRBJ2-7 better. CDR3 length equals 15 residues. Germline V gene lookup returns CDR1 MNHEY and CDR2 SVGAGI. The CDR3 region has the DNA TGTGCCAGCAGTTACGGGACAGGAGGATCCTACGAGCAGTACTTC. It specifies CASSYGTGGSYEQYF.

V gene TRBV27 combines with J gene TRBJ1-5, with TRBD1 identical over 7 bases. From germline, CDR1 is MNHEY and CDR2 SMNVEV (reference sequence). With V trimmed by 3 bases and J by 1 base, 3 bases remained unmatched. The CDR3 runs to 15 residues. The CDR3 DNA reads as TGTGCCAGCAGTTTGACCAGGGGGAGCAATCAGCCCCAGCATTTT. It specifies CASSLTRGSNQPQHF.

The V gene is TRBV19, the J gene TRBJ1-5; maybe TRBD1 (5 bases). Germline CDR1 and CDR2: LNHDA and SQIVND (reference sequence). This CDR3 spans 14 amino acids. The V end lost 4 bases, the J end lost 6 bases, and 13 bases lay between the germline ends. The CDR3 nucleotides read TGTGCCAGTAGTAGGGGGGACGTACTTCAGCCCCAGCATTTT. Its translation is CASSRGDVLQPQHF.

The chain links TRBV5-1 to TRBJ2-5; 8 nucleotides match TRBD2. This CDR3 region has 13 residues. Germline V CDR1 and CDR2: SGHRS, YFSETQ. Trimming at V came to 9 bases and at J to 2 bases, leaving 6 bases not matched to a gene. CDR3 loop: CATSIAGQETQYF. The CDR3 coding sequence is TGCGCCACCTCAATAGCGGGGCAAGAGACCCAGTACTTC.

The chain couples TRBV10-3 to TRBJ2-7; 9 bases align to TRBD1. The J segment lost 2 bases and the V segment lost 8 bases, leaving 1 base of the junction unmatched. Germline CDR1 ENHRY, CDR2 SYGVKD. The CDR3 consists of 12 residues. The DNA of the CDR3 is TGTGCCATCGGACAGGGGACCTACGAGCAGTACTTC. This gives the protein CAIGQGTYEQYF.

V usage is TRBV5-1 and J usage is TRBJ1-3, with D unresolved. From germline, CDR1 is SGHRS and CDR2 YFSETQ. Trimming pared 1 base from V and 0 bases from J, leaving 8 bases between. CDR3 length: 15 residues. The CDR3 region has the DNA TGCGCCAGCAGCTTGCGGTCTGACTCTGGAAACACCATATATTTT. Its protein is CASSLRSDSGNTIYF.

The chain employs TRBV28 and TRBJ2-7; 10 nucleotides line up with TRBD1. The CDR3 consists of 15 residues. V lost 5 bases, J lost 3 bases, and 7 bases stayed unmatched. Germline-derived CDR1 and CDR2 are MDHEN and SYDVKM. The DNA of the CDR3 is TGTGCCAGCAGTCCTTGGGGGACAGGGGACTACGAGCAGTACTTC. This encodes CASSPWGTGDYEQYF.

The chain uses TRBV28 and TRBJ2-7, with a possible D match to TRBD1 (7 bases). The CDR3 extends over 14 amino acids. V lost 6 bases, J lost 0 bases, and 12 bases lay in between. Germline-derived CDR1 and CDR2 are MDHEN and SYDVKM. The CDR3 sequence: CASRPQGGSYEQYF. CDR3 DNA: TGTGCCAGCAGGCCTCAGGGGGGCTCCTACGAGCAGTACTTC.

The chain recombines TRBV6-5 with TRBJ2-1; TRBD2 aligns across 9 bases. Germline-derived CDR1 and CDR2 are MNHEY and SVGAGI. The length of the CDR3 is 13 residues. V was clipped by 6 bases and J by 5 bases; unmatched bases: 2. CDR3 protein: CASSGLANNEQFF. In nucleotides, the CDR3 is TGTGCCAGCAGCGGACTAGCGAACAATGAGCAGTTCTTC.